This T cell receptor (beta chain) came from a study of cytomegalovirus exposure and HLA in healthy donors (dated by TCRdb to between 2016 and 2019). For the study in its entirety: The 500 to 700 repertoires of the first cohort and the 120 or so validation repertoires were produced on the same platform, according to a later analysis. The study aimed to test whether signatures of past pathogen exposure could be identified by cataloging public T cell receptors. Besides the first cohort of around 670 subjects, a separate validation cohort made up of over 95 different subjects was used. High-throughput TCR immunosequencing, statistical association of individual TCRs with disease status, and machine learning were combined to predict cytomegalovirus infection status. What the authors observed across the whole study: Three of the identified cytomegalovirus-associated TCR beta chains were confirmed in vitro to be specific for cytomegalovirus antigens. The study gave a list of 150 to 200 TCR beta chains associated with cytomegalovirus. A later analysis lacked HLA typing for the validation cohort, so it scored co-occurrence in that cohort across all 130 or so repertoires. Most TCR sequences were observed very rarely across donors, whereas some public TCRs were present in many individuals. The authors suggested that the approach could potentially be generalized to other disease states and immunological phenotypes. The classifier was reported to diagnose cytomegalovirus status with high specificity and sensitivity in both the original and validation cohorts. In a later analysis, TCRs clustered in the first cohort were found to also tend to co-occur in the 130 or so validation repertoires, with 85% to 95% of cluster scores above 0.

The donors belonged to the validation cohort of over a hundred subjects, which was separate from the approximately 680-subject first cohort. A note on this clone: It lacks a known antigen. No base-level quality is on record; no much larger clone is a single base apart.

To prepare the library, the immunoSEQ multiplex PCR assay was applied. Regarding the original processing steps: A statistical classification framework was built for diagnosing cytomegalovirus status from the catalog of TCR beta chain sequences. TCRdb took this table from immuneACCESS and kept in-frame rearrangements with V and J called. Such tables lack part of the clones; where checked against another copy, unresolved V genes explain under half of the gap, and the rest is unexplained. V, J and clone size derive from that table, while D and trimming were established from the DNA sequence. The sample yields under 300,000 clones; about 90% were counted once. The ten largest clones capture over 0.95% of the sample. The sequence derives from a woman younger than 45 in good health and CMV-seropositive. What was sequenced was PBMCs.

The CDR3 reads as follows: CASRAGGPGEKLFF. The DNA sequence is as follows: TGTGCCAGCAGGGCCGGGGGACCGGGTGAAAAACTGTTTTTT. The rearrangement joined TRBV7-9 to TRBJ1-4; matching of 5 bases hints at TRBD1 as the D gene. Reading the germline V gene (reference sequence) gives CDR1 SEHNR and CDR2 FQNEAQ. Cut back by 6 bases and 7 bases, the V and J ends lie 15 bases apart. Its CDR3 holds 14 amino acids, cysteine through phenylalanine. Only the CDR3 DNA stays, 42 bases, in frame from base 1.